This TCR beta chain was sequenced in a study of T-cell reconstitution after alpha-beta-depleted transplantation in children. Ten or more counts support this clonotype. CDR3 length equals 13 residues. Trimming shortened V by 2 bases and J by 1 base, and 5 bases separated the two germline ends. Germline V CDR1 and CDR2: LGHNA, YNFKEQ. Unique molecular identifiers tagged the TCRbeta library. TCRdb reanalysed the PCR reads using MiXCR and keeps one entry per CDR3 protein. In the table there are about 370,000 distinct CDR3 sequences, about 20% of which are singletons. The receptor was derived from a human donor who donated a stem cell graft to a child with acute myeloid leukemia. Here the sequenced sample was PBMCs from the stem cell graft donor, taken from the stem cell graft. The chain uses TRBV4-2 and TRBJ1-2; D is undetermined. CDR3 residues: CASSQPDNYGYTF. The CDR3 nucleotides are TGTGCCAGCAGCCAACCTGATAACTATGGCTACACCTTC.